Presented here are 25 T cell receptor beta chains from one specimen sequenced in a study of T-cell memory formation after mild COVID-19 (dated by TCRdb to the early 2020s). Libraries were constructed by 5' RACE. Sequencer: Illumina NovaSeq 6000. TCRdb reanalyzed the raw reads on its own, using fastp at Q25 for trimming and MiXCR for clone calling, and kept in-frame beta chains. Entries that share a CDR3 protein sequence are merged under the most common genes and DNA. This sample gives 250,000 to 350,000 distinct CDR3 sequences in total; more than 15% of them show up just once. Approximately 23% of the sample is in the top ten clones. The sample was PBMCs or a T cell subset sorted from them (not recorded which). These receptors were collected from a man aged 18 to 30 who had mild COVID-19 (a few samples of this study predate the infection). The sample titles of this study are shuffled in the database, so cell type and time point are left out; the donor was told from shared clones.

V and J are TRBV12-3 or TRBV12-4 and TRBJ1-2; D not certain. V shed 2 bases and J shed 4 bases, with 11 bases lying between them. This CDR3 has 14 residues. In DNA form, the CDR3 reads TGTGCCAGCAGTTTAATGGGAGTCCGCTATGGCTACACCTTC. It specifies CASSLMGVRYGYTF.

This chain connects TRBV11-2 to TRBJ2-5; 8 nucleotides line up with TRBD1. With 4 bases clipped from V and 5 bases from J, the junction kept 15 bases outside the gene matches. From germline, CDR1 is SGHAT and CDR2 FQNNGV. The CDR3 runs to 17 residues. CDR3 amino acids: CASSWGPRDRLRETQYF. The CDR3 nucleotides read TGTGCCAGCAGCTGGGGACCGCGGGACAGGTTAAGGGAGACCCAGTACTTC.

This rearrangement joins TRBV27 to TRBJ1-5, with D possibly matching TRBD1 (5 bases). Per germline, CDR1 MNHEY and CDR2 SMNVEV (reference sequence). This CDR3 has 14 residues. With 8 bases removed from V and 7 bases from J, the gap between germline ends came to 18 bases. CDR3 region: CASALGGYGQPQHF. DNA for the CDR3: TGTGCCAGCGCCCTTGGGGGGTATGGGCAGCCCCAGCATTTT.

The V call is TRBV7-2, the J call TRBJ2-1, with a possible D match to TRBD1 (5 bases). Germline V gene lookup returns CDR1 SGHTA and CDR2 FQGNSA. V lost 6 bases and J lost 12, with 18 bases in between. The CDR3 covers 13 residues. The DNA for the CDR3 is TGTGCCAGCAGTCAAGACAGCATGATAGGGCAGTTCTTC. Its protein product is CASSQDSMIGQFF.

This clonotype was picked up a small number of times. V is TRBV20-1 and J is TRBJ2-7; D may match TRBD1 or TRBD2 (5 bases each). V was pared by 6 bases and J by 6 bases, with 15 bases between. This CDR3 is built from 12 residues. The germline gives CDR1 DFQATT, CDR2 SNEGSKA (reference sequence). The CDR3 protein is CSAIPSGTEQYF. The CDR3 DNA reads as TGCAGTGCCATCCCGAGTGGGACCGAGCAGTACTTC.

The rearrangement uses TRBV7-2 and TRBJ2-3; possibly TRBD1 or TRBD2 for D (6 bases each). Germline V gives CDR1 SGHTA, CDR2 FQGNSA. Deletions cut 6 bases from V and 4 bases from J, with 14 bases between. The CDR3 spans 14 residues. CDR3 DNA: TGTGCCAGCAGTCCGGGGGCAGGGGCAGATACGCAGTATTTT. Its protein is CASSPGAGADTQYF.

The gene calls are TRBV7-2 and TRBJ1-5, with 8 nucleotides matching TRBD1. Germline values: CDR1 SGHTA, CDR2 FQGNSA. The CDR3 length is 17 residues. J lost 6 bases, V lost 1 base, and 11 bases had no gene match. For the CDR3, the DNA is TGTGCCAGCAGCTTAGAATCAGGGGGCGCTCTTGGTCAGCCCCAGCATTTT. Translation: CASSLESGGALGQPQHF.

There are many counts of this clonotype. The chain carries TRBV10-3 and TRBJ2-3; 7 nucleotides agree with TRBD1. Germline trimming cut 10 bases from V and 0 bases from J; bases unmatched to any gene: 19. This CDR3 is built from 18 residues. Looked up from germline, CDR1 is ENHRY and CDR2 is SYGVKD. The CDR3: CATRQGQGGIVSTDTQYF. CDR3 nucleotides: TGTGCCACCAGACAGGGTCAGGGTGGTATCGTGAGCACAGATACGCAGTATTTT.

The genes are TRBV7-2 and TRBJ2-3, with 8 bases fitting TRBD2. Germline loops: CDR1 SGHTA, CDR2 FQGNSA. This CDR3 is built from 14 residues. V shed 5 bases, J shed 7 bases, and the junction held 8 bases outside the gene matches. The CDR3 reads CASSPGRGVYTQYF. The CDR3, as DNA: TGTGCCAGCAGCCCCGGGAGGGGGGTGTATACGCAGTATTTT. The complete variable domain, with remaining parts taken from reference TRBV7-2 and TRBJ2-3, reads GAGVSQSPSNKVTEKGKDVELRCDPISGHTALYWYRQSLGQGLEFLIYFQGNSAPDKSGLPSDRFSAERTGGSVSTLTIQRTQQEDSAVYLCASSPGRGVYTQYFGPGTRLTVL.

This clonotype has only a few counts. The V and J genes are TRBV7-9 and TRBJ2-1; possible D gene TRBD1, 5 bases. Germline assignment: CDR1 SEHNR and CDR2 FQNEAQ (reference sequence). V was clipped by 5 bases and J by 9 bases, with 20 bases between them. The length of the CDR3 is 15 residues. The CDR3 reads CASSHRSISIGEQFF. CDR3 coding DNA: TGTGCCAGCAGCCACAGGAGCATTTCAATCGGTGAGCAGTTCTTC. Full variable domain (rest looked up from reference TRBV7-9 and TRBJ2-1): DTGVSQNPRHKITKRGQNVTFRCDPISEHNRLYWYRQTLGQGPEFLTYFQNEAQLEKSRLLSDRFSAERPKGSFSTLEIQRTEQGDSAMYLCASSHRSISIGEQFFGPGTRLTVL.

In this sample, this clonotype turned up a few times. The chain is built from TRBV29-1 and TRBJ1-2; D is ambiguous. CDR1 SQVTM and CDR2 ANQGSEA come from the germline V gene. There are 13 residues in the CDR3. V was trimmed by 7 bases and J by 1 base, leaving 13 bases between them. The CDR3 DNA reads TGCAGCGGATGGATAGTGGATAACTATGGCTACACCTTC. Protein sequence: CSGWIVDNYGYTF.

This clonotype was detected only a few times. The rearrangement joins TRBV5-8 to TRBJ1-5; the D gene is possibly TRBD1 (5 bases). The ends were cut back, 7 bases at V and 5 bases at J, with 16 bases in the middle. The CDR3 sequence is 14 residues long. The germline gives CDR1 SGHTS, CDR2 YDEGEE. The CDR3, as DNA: TGTGCCAGCGGACCAGGGATCGGGGATCAGCCCCAGCATTTT. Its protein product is CASGPGIGDQPQHF.

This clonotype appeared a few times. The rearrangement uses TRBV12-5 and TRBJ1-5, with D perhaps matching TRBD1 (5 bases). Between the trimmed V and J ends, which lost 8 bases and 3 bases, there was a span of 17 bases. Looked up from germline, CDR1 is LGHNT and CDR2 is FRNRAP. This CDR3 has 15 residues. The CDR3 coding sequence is TGTGCTAGTATGGGACCCGGGGCTTCCAATCAGCCCCAGCATTTT. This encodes CASMGPGASNQPQHF.

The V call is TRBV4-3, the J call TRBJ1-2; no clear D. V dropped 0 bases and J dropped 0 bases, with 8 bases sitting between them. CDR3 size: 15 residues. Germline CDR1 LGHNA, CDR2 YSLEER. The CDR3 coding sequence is TGCGCCAGCAGCCAAGACGCAAGGTCTAACTATGGCTACACCTTC. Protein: CASSQDARSNYGYTF.

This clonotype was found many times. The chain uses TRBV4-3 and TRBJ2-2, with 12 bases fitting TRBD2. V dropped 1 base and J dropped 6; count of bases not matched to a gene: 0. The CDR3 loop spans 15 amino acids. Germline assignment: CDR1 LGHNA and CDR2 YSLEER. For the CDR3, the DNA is TGCGCCAGCAGCCAAGCTAGCGGGGGGGCCGGGGAGCTGTTTTTT. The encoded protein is CASSQASGGAGELFF.

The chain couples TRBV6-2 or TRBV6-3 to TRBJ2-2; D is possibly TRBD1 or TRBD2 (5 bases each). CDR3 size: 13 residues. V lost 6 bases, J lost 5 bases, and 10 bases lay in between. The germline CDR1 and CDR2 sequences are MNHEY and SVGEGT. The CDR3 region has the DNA TGTGCCAGCAGAGGGACGTGGACCGGGGAGCTGTTTTTT. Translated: CASRGTWTGELFF.

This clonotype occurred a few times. The CDR3 DNA follows: TGTGCCAGCCACGACGCGGGTGGGGAGACCCAGTACTTC. Translating it yields CASHDAGGETQYF. V gene TRBV6-5 combines with J gene TRBJ2-5; tentative D call: TRBD2 (5 bases). Germline V CDR1 and CDR2: MNHEY, SVGAGI. Trimming pared 8 bases from V and 5 bases from J, leaving 15 bases between. The CDR3 has 13 amino acids.

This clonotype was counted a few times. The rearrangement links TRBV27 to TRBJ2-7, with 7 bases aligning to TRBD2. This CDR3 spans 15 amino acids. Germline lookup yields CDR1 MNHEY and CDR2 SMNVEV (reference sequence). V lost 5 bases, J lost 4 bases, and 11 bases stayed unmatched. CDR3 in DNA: TGTGCCAGCAGTCGTTCTCCTAGCGGCCTTTACGAGCAGTACTTC. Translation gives CASSRSPSGLYEQYF.

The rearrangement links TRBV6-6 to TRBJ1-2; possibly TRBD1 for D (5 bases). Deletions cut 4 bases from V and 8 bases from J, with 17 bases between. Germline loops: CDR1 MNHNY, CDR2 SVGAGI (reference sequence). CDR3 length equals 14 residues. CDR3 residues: CASSSQGGTLGYTF. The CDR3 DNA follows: TGTGCCAGCAGTTCCCAGGGCGGAACCCTGGGCTACACCTTC.

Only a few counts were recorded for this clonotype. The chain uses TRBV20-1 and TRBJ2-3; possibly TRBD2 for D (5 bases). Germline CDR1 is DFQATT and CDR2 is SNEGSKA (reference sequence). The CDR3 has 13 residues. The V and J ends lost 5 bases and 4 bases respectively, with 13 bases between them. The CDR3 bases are TGCAGTGCTCAGCGGCCCAGGCCAGATACGCAGTATTTT. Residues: CSAQRPRPDTQYF.

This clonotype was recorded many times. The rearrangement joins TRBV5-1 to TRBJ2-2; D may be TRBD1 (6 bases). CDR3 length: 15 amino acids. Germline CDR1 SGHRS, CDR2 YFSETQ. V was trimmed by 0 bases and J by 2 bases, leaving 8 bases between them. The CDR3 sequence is CASSLAGANTGELFF. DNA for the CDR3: TGCGCCAGCAGCTTGGCAGGGGCAAACACCGGGGAGCTGTTTTTT.

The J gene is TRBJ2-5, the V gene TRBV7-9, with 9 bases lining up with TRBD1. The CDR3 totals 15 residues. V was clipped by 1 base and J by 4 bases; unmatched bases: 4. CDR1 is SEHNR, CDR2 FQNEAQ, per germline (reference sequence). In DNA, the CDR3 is TGTGCCAGCAGCTTAGTTTCGGGACAGGGAGAGACCCAGTACTTC. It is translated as CASSLVSGQGETQYF.

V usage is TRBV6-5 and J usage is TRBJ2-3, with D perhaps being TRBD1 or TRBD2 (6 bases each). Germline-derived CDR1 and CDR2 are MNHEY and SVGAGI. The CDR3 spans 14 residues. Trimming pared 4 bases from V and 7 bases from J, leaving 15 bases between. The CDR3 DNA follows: TGTGCCAGCAGTTTAGGGGGGTCGGTAAATACGCAGTATTTT. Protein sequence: CASSLGGSVNTQYF.

CDR3 nucleotide sequence: TGTGCCAGCAGTTTAAGGACAGGAACCTATGGCTACACCTTC. Amino acid sequence: CASSLRTGTYGYTF. The V and J genes are TRBV12-3 or TRBV12-4 and TRBJ1-2; 7 positions agree with TRBD1. V gave up 2 bases and J gave up 4 bases; unmatched junction bases: 4. There are 14 residues in the CDR3.

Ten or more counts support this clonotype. Here the CDR3 reads CASSPGASSYNEQFF. DNA for the CDR3: TGTGCCAGCTCACCAGGGGCCAGCTCCTACAATGAGCAGTTCTTC. This rearrangement joins TRBV18 to TRBJ2-1; possibly TRBD1 for D (5 bases). This CDR3 has 15 residues. Germline V gene lookup returns CDR1 KGHSH and CDR2 LQKENI. The V and J ends lost 2 bases and 0 bases respectively, with 8 bases between them.